These T cell receptor beta chains were read from a single sample in a study of T cell changes during pregnancy in multiple sclerosis. Clones were sequenced by immunoSEQ multiplex PCR, and TCRdb holds only the in-frame ones, with some missing. Of 70,000 to 95,000 clones in the sample, roughly 91% were seen once. The specimen comprised peripheral blood, sampled after pregnancy. Source of these receptors: a female donor in good health, enrolled as a control in a pregnancy study. The CDR3 runs from the conserved cysteine through the conserved F or W.

v_gene: TRBV21-1
CDR3aa: CASSKAGQGYEQYF

v_gene: TRBV5-1
CDR3aa: CASSLGTGGWLRLGYGYTF

v_gene: TRBV9
CDR3aa: CASSALAGTGASYEQYF

v_gene: TRBV6-5
CDR3aa: CASSRQQDTEAFF

v_gene: TRBV13
CDR3aa: CASSLGLWLAGGFYEQFF

v_gene: TRBV6-6
CDR3aa: CASIGWGDLVSYGYTF

v_gene: TRBV7-2
CDR3aa: CASSLALGLVSEQYF

v_gene: TRBV2
CDR3aa: CASSEAGPNTEAFF

v_gene: TRBV19
CDR3aa: CASSPDRAQGTEAFF

v_gene: TRBV6-5
CDR3aa: CASSQNDAVNTIYF

v_gene: TRBV9
CDR3aa: CASSVGPPGGVTEAFF

v_gene: TRBV6-6
CDR3aa: CASRQRGGYQPQHF

v_gene: TRBV6-5
CDR3aa: CASSSEGYLGYTF

v_gene: TRBV28
CDR3aa: CATFSGGKSSYEQYF

v_gene: TRBV7-9
CDR3aa: CASMYLGGTFYGYTF

v_gene: TRBV7-7
CDR3aa: CASSLSGSAYNEQFF

v_gene: TRBV28
CDR3aa: CAIARTGDINEQFF

v_gene: TRBV18
CDR3aa: CASSPRTGENSPLHF

v_gene: TRBV27
CDR3aa: CASRGDSSFAEAFF

v_gene: TRBV28
CDR3aa: CASSSTGIENIQYF

v_gene: TRBV6-5
CDR3aa: CASSYLGTGGVYGYTF

v_gene: TRBV4-2
CDR3aa: CASSHVDETANYGYTF

v_gene: TRBV6-6
CDR3aa: CASTPGEFRRQYF

v_gene: TRBV15
CDR3aa: CATSRAPLAGSSYNEQFF

v_gene: TRBV11-3
CDR3aa: CASSLEAGVDTQYF

v_gene: TRBV4-1
CDR3aa: CASKGAGRGPLHF

v_gene: TRBV10-1
CDR3aa: CASRIGGPGNTIYF

v_gene: TRBV5-1
CDR3aa: CASNPYLGATVEQYF

v_gene: TRBV30
CDR3aa: CAWNTGLNTEAFF

v_gene: TRBV30
CDR3aa: CAWSVPGQAGSNYGYTF

v_gene: TRBV4-3
CDR3aa: CASSRITGDGQPQHF

v_gene: TRBV6-1
CDR3aa: CASRPTGNGGYTF

v_gene: TRBV5-1
CDR3aa: CASSSGGDTQYF

v_gene: TRBV7-9
CDR3aa: CASSNAGTSGGIETQYF

v_gene: TRBV27
CDR3aa: CASSLYSGLAVYEQYF

v_gene: TRBV19
CDR3aa: CASSNTGVSEQFF

v_gene: TRBV18
CDR3aa: CASSTGQSDSGNTIYF

v_gene: TRBV29-1
CDR3aa: CSVEVASGRAHTQYF

v_gene: TRBV19
CDR3aa: CASSRLTVYNEQFF

v_gene: TRBV27
CDR3aa: CASQALPHSYEQYF

v_gene: TRBV9
CDR3aa: CASSRGRYSNQPQHF

v_gene: TRBV9
CDR3aa: CASSVRSTGDTGELFF

v_gene: TRBV5-1
CDR3aa: CASSLDRNTEAFF

v_gene: TRBV30
CDR3aa: CAWSALGLGYEQYF

v_gene: TRBV2
CDR3aa: CASRARGQSYEQYF

v_gene: TRBV5-3
CDR3aa: CARRSDSLNQPQHF

v_gene: TRBV9
CDR3aa: CASSSGRTSGVDTQYF

v_gene: TRBV4-3
CDR3aa: CASSQEGTFQETQYF

v_gene: TRBV18
CDR3aa: CASSPPTGLGSYNEQFF

v_gene: TRBV29-1
CDR3aa: CSVEMAAGLKNTIYF

v_gene: TRBV7-3
CDR3aa: CASSLAVTDTQYF

v_gene: TRBV9
CDR3aa: CASSVVGGSYEQYF

v_gene: TRBV19
CDR3aa: CGASSYNEQFF

v_gene: TRBV9
CDR3aa: CASSVGLGLTYNEQFF

v_gene: TRBV5-4
CDR3aa: CASSLGQGAEKLFF